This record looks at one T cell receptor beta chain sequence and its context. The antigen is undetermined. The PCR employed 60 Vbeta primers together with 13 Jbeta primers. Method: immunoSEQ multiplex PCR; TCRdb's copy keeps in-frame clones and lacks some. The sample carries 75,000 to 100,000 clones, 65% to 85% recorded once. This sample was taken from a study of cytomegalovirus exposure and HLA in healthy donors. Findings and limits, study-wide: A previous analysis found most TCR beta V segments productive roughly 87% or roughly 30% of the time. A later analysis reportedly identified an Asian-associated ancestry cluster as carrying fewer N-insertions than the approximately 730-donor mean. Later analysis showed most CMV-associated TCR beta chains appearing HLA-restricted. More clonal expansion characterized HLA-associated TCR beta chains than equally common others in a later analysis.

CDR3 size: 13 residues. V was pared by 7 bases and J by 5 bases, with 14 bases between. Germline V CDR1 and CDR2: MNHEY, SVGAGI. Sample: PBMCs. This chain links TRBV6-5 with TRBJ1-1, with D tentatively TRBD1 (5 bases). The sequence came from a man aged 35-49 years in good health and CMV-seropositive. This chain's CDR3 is CASTRGAETEAFF. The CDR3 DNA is TGTGCCAGCACCCGCGGGGCGGAGACTGAAGCTTTCTTT.